The 19 T cell receptor beta chains below all came from one sample that was sequenced in a study of cytomegalovirus exposure and HLA in healthy donors. In the PCR, 60 Vbeta and 13 Jbeta primers were used. Produced via immunoSEQ multiplex PCR; TCRdb's table is partial and in-frame only. The repertoire has around 120,000 clones, over 70% of them found once; the top ten carry around 8%. Sequenced input: PBMCs. These receptors all come from a female donor in good health and CMV-seropositive.

Here the CDR3 DNA reads TGCGCCAGCAGTTCCCTAGCGGGTCCGGAAGAGACCCAGTACTTC. This encodes CASSSLAGPEETQYF. The genes are TRBV5-1 and TRBJ2-5; 8 bases match TRBD2. CDR1 is SGHRS, CDR2 YFSETQ, per germline. This CDR3 region has 15 residues. J was trimmed by 3 bases and V by 5 bases; bases with no gene match: 9.

This chain connects TRBV7-2 to TRBJ1-2; D unresolved. The CDR3 is 12 amino acids. V gave up 5 bases and J gave up 5 bases, with 9 bases separating them. Germline CDR1 reads SGHTA; CDR2 reads FQGNSA. For the CDR3, the DNA is TGTGCCAGCAGCCGGGAGGCTTATGGCTACACCTTC. Translating gives CASSREAYGYTF. The full variable domain, its missing parts supplied by reference TRBV7-2 and TRBJ1-2, is GAGVSQSPSNKVTEKGKDVELRCDPISGHTALYWYRQSLGQGLEFLIYFQGNSAPDKSGLPSDRFSAERTGGSVSTLTIQRTQQEDSAVYLCASSREAYGYTFGSGTRLTVV.

The V gene is TRBV12-2, the J gene TRBJ1-3; the table names TRBD1, a call not compared with the DNA. TRBV12-2 is a pseudogene segment. The CDR3 length is 15 residues. CDR3 in amino acids: CASRLIQGRPRDGDF. Here the CDR3 DNA reads TGTGCAAGTCGTCTAATACAGGGACGGCCTAGGGATGGGGATTTT.

This sequence joins TRBV6-6 and TRBJ1-2; weak D call: TRBD1 (5 bases). The CDR3 has 14 residues. V was shortened by 8 bases and J by 1 base, with 14 bases between the two germline ends. Germline lookup yields CDR1 MNHNY and CDR2 SVGAGI (reference sequence). The chain's CDR3 is CASSRVGGNYGYTF. The CDR3 bases are TGTGCCAGCTCCCGTGTCGGGGGTAACTATGGCTACACCTTC.

This clone was detected a few times. DNA of the CDR3: TGCGCCAGCAGCTTCTCCGCCGGGGAGGGCAACACCATATATTTT. This translates into CASSFSAGEGNTIYF. The chain uses TRBV5-1 and TRBJ1-3; no definite D call. The germline V gene has CDR1 SGHRS and CDR2 YFSETQ. Trimming pared 2 bases from V and 7 bases from J, leaving 16 bases between. This CDR3 has 15 residues.

The V and J genes are TRBV2 and TRBJ1-2, with TRBD1 matching over 7 bases. Germline V gives CDR1 SNHLY, CDR2 FYNNEI. The CDR3 consists of 12 residues. V lost 6 bases to trimming and J lost 8 bases; unmatched junction nucleotides: 6. CDR3 in amino acids: CASSRDSSGYTF. The CDR3 DNA sequence: TGTGCCAGCAGCCGGGACAGTTCCGGCTACACCTTC. Together with reference TRBV2 and TRBJ1-2, the CDR3 gives the full variable domain: EPEVTQTPSHQVTQMGQEVILRCVPISNHLYFYWYRQILGQKVEFLVSFYNNEISEKSEIFDDQFSVERPDGSNFTLKIRSTKLEDSAMYFCASSRDSSGYTFGSGTRLTVV.

The chain employs TRBV12-5 and TRBJ1-6; a possible D gene is TRBD1 (5 bases). This CDR3 spans 15 amino acids. CDR1 is LGHNT and CDR2 is FRNRAP in the germline V gene. V was cut by 0 bases and J by 7 bases, with 10 bases left in between. The CDR3 DNA follows: TGTGCTAGTGGTTTGGTCTCTGGGGCAAATTCACCCCTCCACTTT. It yields the protein CASGLVSGANSPLHF.

The sample holds a few counts of this clone. For the CDR3, the DNA is TGTGCCAGTAGTCCCCCCGGGACAGGGGATTCCCACTATGGCTACACCTTC. Encoded protein: CASSPPGTGDSHYGYTF. The V and J genes are TRBV19 and TRBJ1-2, with TRBD1 matching over 10 bases. CDR1 and CDR2 from the germline V gene are LNHDA and SQIVND (reference sequence). The CDR3 has 17 residues. Trimming cost V 5 bases and J 3 bases; bases outside gene matches: 12. The variable domain in full, with the rest retrieved from reference TRBV19 and TRBJ1-2, is DGGITQSPKYLFRKEGQNVTLSCEQNLNHDAMYWYRQDPGQGLRLIYYSQIVNDFQKGDIAEGYSVSREKKESFPLTVTSAQKNPTAFYLCASSPPGTGDSHYGYTFGSGTRLTVV.

The CDR3 sequence: CASSLMGLRATEAFF. For the CDR3, the DNA is TGTGCCAGCAGCTTAATGGGACTACGGGCCACTGAAGCTTTCTTT. J is TRBJ1-1 and V is TRBV11-2, with D perhaps TRBD1 (5 bases). Trimming stripped 2 bases from V and 4 bases from J, with 14 bases between. This CDR3 region has 15 residues. CDR1 is SGHAT and CDR2 is FQNNGV in the germline V gene.

This clone is labeled medium-sized. The chain carries TRBV7-9 and TRBJ2-5; 7 bases are a match to TRBD2. Germline V lookup: CDR1 SEHNR, CDR2 FQNEAQ (reference sequence). The junction had 9 bases not matched to a gene; V was cut back by 1 base and J by 7 bases. The CDR3 spans 15 residues. In DNA, the CDR3 is TGTGCCAGCAGCTTAGGGGCTACCGGGGGGTCGACCCAGTACTTC. This encodes CASSLGATGGSTQYF.

The gene calls are TRBV28 and TRBJ1-3; D ambiguous. Trimming took 6 bases from V and 4 from J, leaving 19 bases between them. This CDR3 has 16 residues. Germline lookup yields CDR1 MDHEN and CDR2 SYDVKM. CDR3 loop: CASSPLSRLGGNTIYF. As DNA, the CDR3 is TGTGCCAGCAGCCCCTTGTCGAGGCTCGGAGGAAACACCATATATTTT.

The chain has TRBV6-6 and TRBJ2-1, with a weak D call TRBD1 (5 bases). Trimming removed 4 bases at V and 7 bases at J, with 11 bases between. Germline CDR1 is MNHNY and CDR2 is SVGAGI (reference sequence). The CDR3 is 13 residues long. CDR3 protein: CASSSQGRNEQFF. The CDR3 nucleotides read TGTGCCAGCAGTTCCCAGGGAAGGAATGAGCAGTTCTTC.

The chain employs TRBV9 and TRBJ1-2; D gene ambiguous. V dropped 3 bases and J dropped 3 bases, with 6 bases sitting between them. There are 12 residues in the CDR3. The germline gives CDR1 SGDLS, CDR2 YYNGEE. The CDR3 here is CASSATDYGYTF. The DNA for the CDR3 is TGTGCCAGCAGCGCTACAGACTATGGCTACACCTTC.

The chain combines TRBV30 with TRBJ1-5; D is possibly TRBD1 (5 bases). The CDR3 spans 13 residues. V lost 5 bases and J 5 bases, leaving 13 bases between the germline ends. Germline V CDR1 and CDR2: GTSNPN, SVGIG (reference sequence). The CDR3 sequence: CAWSRGTDQPQHF. The CDR3 nucleotides are TGTGCCTGGTCCCGGGGGACGGATCAGCCCCAGCATTTT.

The chain couples TRBV5-1 to TRBJ2-7, with D maybe TRBD1 (5 bases). Germline lookup yields CDR1 SGHRS and CDR2 YFSETQ. Trimming took off 0 bases at V and 7 bases at J, with 17 bases between the two ends. This CDR3 has 15 residues. This CDR3 reads CASSLAVGSSGEQYF. For the CDR3, the DNA is TGCGCCAGCAGCTTGGCGGTCGGGTCTTCAGGGGAGCAGTACTTC. The whole variable domain, filled in from reference TRBV5-1 and TRBJ2-7, reads KAGVTQTPRYLIKTRGQQVTLSCSPISGHRSVSWYQQTPGQGLQFLFEYFSETQRNKGNFPGRFSGRQFSNSRSEMNVSTLELGDSALYLCASSLAVGSSGEQYFGPGTRLTVT.

The rearrangement links TRBV5-1 to TRBJ1-1, with TRBD1 matching over 9 bases. This CDR3 comprises 15 residues. Germline V CDR1 and CDR2: SGHRS, YFSETQ. The J segment lost 4 bases and the V segment lost 4 bases, leaving 8 bases of the junction unmatched. CDR3: CASSTGTGSLTEAFF. The CDR3 coding sequence is TGCGCCAGCAGCACAGGGACAGGGAGCCTCACTGAAGCTTTCTTT.

The chain combines TRBV19 with TRBJ2-2; maybe TRBD2 (6 bases). CDR3 length equals 15 residues. Between the trimmed V and J ends, which lost 3 bases and 4 bases, there was a span of 12 bases. Germline loops: CDR1 LNHDA, CDR2 SQIVND (reference sequence). CDR3 loop: CASSIGGGSTGELFF. The DNA of the CDR3 is TGTGCCAGTAGTATCGGTGGGGGGAGCACCGGGGAGCTGTTTTTT.

J is TRBJ1-3 and V is TRBV7-8, with D maybe TRBD1 (6 bases). V shed 5 bases and J shed 3 bases, with 11 bases lying between them. The CDR3 totals 14 residues. Germline V gives CDR1 SGHVS, CDR2 FQNEAQ. The CDR3 spells CASSRGANGNTIYF. The CDR3 DNA sequence: TGTGCCAGCAGCCGGGGGGCTAATGGAAACACCATATATTTT.

Only one count was recorded for this clone. The chain uses TRBV6-6 and TRBJ2-7; maybe TRBD1 (6 bases). From germline, CDR1 is MNHNY and CDR2 SVGAGI (reference sequence). The CDR3 spans 15 residues. With 5 bases removed from V and 5 bases from J, the gap between germline ends came to 19 bases. The chain's CDR3 is CASSNPSQGTDEQYF. The CDR3 bases are TGTGCCAGCAGTAACCCCTCACAGGGAACCGACGAGCAGTACTTC.